Each of the 32 T cell receptor beta chains below was sequenced from the same sample in a study of T cell responses to AZD1222 COVID-19 vaccine. Method: immunoSEQ multiplex PCR; TCRdb's copy keeps in-frame clones and lacks some. Of under 150,000 clones in the sample, 88% were seen once. The sample consisted of peripheral blood, taken on day 0 of AZD1222 vaccination. The receptors here all came from an adult in good health.

The gene calls are TRBV5-6 and TRBJ2-3; TRBD2 matches 8 bases. Unmatched junction bases numbered 14, after V lost 3 bases and J lost 2 bases. Germline loops: CDR1 SGHDT, CDR2 YYEEEE. CDR3 length equals 18 residues. The CDR3 spells CASSSGAGGALSTDTQYF. The CDR3 DNA sequence: TGTGCCAGCAGCTCGGGGGCCGGGGGGGCCCTCTCCACAGATACGCAGTATTTT.

The V call is TRBV7-3, the J call TRBJ2-3, with a weak D call TRBD2 (6 bases). Trimming took off 5 bases at V and 10 bases at J, with 25 bases between the two ends. The CDR3 has 16 amino acids. Looked up from germline, CDR1 is SGHTA and CDR2 is FQGTGA. The CDR3 nucleotides read TGTGCCAGCAGCCCCCGTAGCGGAGCTCTAACTAGGGCGCAGTATTTT. Translation: CASSPRSGALTRAQYF.

V usage is TRBV5-4 and J usage is TRBJ1-6; TRBD1 matches 8 bases. This CDR3 spans 15 amino acids. Germline V gene sequence: CDR1 SGHNT, CDR2 YYREEE (reference sequence). Germline trimming cut 0 bases from V and 10 bases from J; bases unmatched to any gene: 6. The CDR3: CASSLVQGASSPLHF. Written as DNA, the CDR3 is TGTGCCAGCAGCTTGGTTCAGGGGGCCTCATCACCCCTCCACTTT. Full variable domain (remainder filled in from reference TRBV5-4 and TRBJ1-6): ETGVTQSPTHLIKTRGQQVTLRCSSQSGHNTVSWYQQALGQGPQFIFQYYREEENGRGNFPPRFSGLQFPNYSSELNVNALELDDSALYLCASSLVQGASSPLHFGNGTRLTVT.

This chain joins TRBV2 and TRBJ1-2, with D hard to call. This CDR3 is built from 12 residues. The V gene lost 5 bases and the J gene lost 8 bases, with 12 bases spanning the gap. Germline V gene data show CDR1 as SNHLY and CDR2 as FYNNEI. The chain's CDR3 is CASSQVGRGYTF. The CDR3 bases are TGTGCCAGCAGTCAAGTCGGGAGAGGCTACACCTTC.

The chain recombines TRBV30 with TRBJ2-3, with TRBD2 identical over 13 bases. The V segment lost 1 base and the J segment 4 bases; nucleotides outside the gene matches: 2. CDR3 size: 15 residues. The germline V gene has CDR1 GTSNPN and CDR2 SVGIG (reference sequence). The chain's CDR3 is CAWSEGLAGADTQYF. CDR3 DNA: TGTGCCTGGAGTGAAGGACTAGCGGGGGCAGATACGCAGTATTTT.

The chain is built from TRBV6-2 or TRBV6-3 and TRBJ2-5; 8 nucleotides match TRBD2. Germline V gives CDR1 MNHEY, CDR2 SVGEGT. This CDR3 is built from 17 residues. Germline trimming cut 6 bases from V and 4 bases from J; bases unmatched to any gene: 16. The CDR3 loop is CASSPPAGGLGGETQYF. The DNA for the CDR3 is TGTGCCAGCAGCCCCCCTGCGGGGGGCCTCGGGGGAGAGACCCAGTACTTC.

The V call is TRBV23-1, the J call TRBJ1-2, with 7 positions matching TRBD1. TRBV23-1 is an open reading frame, and its role is uncertain. After removal of 4 bases from V and 4 bases from J, the junction contained 6 bases not matched to a gene. This CDR3 comprises 14 residues. The CDR3 sequence: CASSPGTVIYGYTF. The DNA for the CDR3 is TGCGCCAGCAGTCCTGGGACAGTTATCTATGGCTACACCTTC.

The sample holds one count of this clone. The CDR3 spells CASRVGGMNTEAFF. DNA of the CDR3: TGTGCCAGCAGGGTCGGGGGTATGAACACTGAAGCTTTCTTT. The V call is TRBV27, the J call TRBJ1-1, with D possibly matching TRBD1 (5 bases). The CDR3 runs to 14 residues. Trimming shortened V by 6 bases and J by 0 bases, and 11 bases separated the two germline ends. CDR1 and CDR2 from the germline V gene are MNHEY and SMNVEV (reference sequence).

J is TRBJ1-3 and V is TRBV2; D is perhaps TRBD1 (6 bases). V gave up 9 bases and J gave up 2 bases, with 11 bases separating them. CDR3 length: 13 amino acids. CDR1 SNHLY and CDR2 FYNNEI come from the germline V gene. The CDR3 nucleotides are TGTGCCAGTTGGGGGGCCACTGGAAACACCATATATTTT. Protein sequence: CASWGATGNTIYF.

This sequence joins TRBV7-6 and TRBJ2-7; D unclear. The CDR3 sequence is 15 residues long. CDR1 SGHVS and CDR2 FNYEAQ come from the germline V gene. With 2 bases removed from V and 0 bases from J, the gap between germline ends came to 11 bases. The CDR3: CASSLLQMSSYEQYF. The CDR3 DNA sequence: TGTGCCAGCAGCTTACTCCAGATGAGCTCCTACGAGCAGTACTTC.

The J gene is TRBJ2-2, the V gene TRBV19, with 8 bases lining up with TRBD2. The CDR3 length is 13 residues. Germline values: CDR1 LNHDA, CDR2 SQIVND (reference sequence). V was clipped by 6 bases and J by 4 bases; unmatched bases: 1. CDR3 DNA: TGTGCCAGTAGGCGGGGGGTCACCGGGGAGCTGTTTTTT. Translated: CASRRGVTGELFF.

This chain links TRBV9 with TRBJ1-2; maybe TRBD1 (6 bases). Germline values: CDR1 SGDLS, CDR2 YYNGEE. The CDR3 is made up of 16 amino acids. Trimming pared 0 bases from V and 4 bases from J, leaving 16 bases between. CDR3 loop: CASSVDGRGTSYGYTF. The CDR3 region has the DNA TGTGCCAGCAGCGTAGACGGTAGGGGGACAAGCTATGGCTACACCTTC.

The chain employs TRBV6-6 and TRBJ1-4, with D maybe TRBD1 (5 bases). The CDR3 extends over 15 amino acids. V was trimmed by 0 bases and J by 7 bases, leaving 12 bases between them. CDR1 MNHNY and CDR2 SVGAGI come from the germline V gene (reference sequence). CDR3 sequence reads: CASSYSGLGGEKLFF. CDR3 nucleotides: TGTGCCAGCAGTTACTCGGGGCTTGGCGGTGAAAAACTGTTTTTT.

This sequence joins TRBV3-1 (or the pseudogene TRBV3-2) and TRBJ2-5; 7 bases align to TRBD1. The CDR3 consists of 13 residues. V dropped 5 bases and J dropped 5; count of bases not matched to a gene: 5. Germline V lookup: CDR1 LGHDT, CDR2 YNNKEL (reference sequence). The CDR3 spells CASSSTRGETQYF. The CDR3 DNA is TGTGCCAGCAGCTCCACCAGGGGGGAGACCCAGTACTTC.

The genes are TRBV18 and TRBJ1-1; TRBD1 matches 8 bases. The V and J ends lost 3 bases and 7 bases, in that order; junction bases with no gene match: 19. The germline V gene encodes CDR1 KGHSH and CDR2 LQKENI. This CDR3 has 18 residues. In nucleotides, the CDR3 is TGTGCCAGCTCACCCGGACTCCGTAACAGGGGGACCGGGGATGAAGCTTTCTTT. Encoded protein: CASSPGLRNRGTGDEAFF. Variable domain in full (rest from reference TRBV18 and TRBJ1-1): NAGVMQNPRHLVRRRGQEARLRCSPMKGHSHVYWYRQLPEEGLKFMVYLQKENIIDESGMPKERFSAEFPKEGPSILRIQQVVRGDSAAYFCASSPGLRNRGTGDEAFFGQGTRLTVV.

The chain uses TRBV12-5 and TRBJ2-2; TRBD1 matches 9 bases. The J segment lost 7 bases and the V segment lost 5 bases, leaving 5 bases of the junction unmatched. Germline V CDR1 and CDR2: LGHNT, FRNRAP. CDR3 length: 14 residues. CDR3 amino acids: CASGLGTGNGELFF. CDR3 DNA: TGTGCTAGTGGTCTCGGGACAGGGAACGGGGAGCTGTTTTTT.

This chain links TRBV19 with TRBJ2-7; D remains ambiguous. The germline V and J ends were trimmed by 11 bases and 3 bases, with 23 bases remaining between them. Germline CDR1 reads LNHDA; CDR2 reads SQIVND (reference sequence). The CDR3 runs 15 residues. The CDR3 DNA reads TGTGCCGCCAGTACTGGGCACTCAGACTTCTACGAGCAGTACTTC. This sequence encodes CAASTGHSDFYEQYF.

The table lists this clone with a few counts. V gene TRBV11-3 combines with J gene TRBJ2-2; D call uncertain. Trimming left V 0 bases short and J 1 base short, with 9 bases between. This CDR3 is built from 16 residues. Germline V gives CDR1 SGHNT, CDR2 YENEEA. The CDR3 nucleotides read TGTGCCAGCAGCTTAGATAGCCAGTTGAACACCGGGGAGCTGTTTTTT. As protein: CASSLDSQLNTGELFF.

The genes are TRBV27 and TRBJ1-6; 7 bases are a match to TRBD1. The junction had 8 bases not matched to a gene; V was cut back by 8 bases and J by 7 bases. Germline V gives CDR1 MNHEY, CDR2 SMNVEV (reference sequence). CDR3 length equals 14 residues. The CDR3 region has the DNA TGTGCCAGCCTTCGGACAGGCCCCAATTCACCCCTCCACTTT. Protein product: CASLRTGPNSPLHF.

J is TRBJ2-7 and V is TRBV4-1; no clear D. V was pared by 4 bases and J by 5 bases, with 27 bases between. This CDR3 is 18 amino acids long. CDR1 MGHRA and CDR2 YSYEKL come from the germline V gene. The CDR3 DNA sequence: TGCGCCAGCAGCCGCGGCTTCGTTATGGTCGTTAGATCCAACGAGCAGTACTTC. Amino acid sequence: CASSRGFVMVVRSNEQYF.

The rearrangement joins TRBV30 to TRBJ1-5; weak D call: TRBD1 (5 bases). Trimming shortened V by 2 bases and J by 6 bases, and 11 bases separated the two germline ends. This CDR3 region has 13 residues. CDR1 and CDR2 (germline): GTSNPN, SVGIG (reference sequence). The CDR3 region has the DNA TGTGCCTGGAGTTCGGGGGTGGGTCAGCCCCAGCATTTT. Its protein product is CAWSSGVGQPQHF.

The chain employs TRBV11-2 and TRBJ1-4; possible D gene TRBD1, 6 bases. The CDR3 extends over 16 amino acids. CDR1 is SGHAT and CDR2 is FQNNGV in the germline V gene. Between the trimmed V and J ends, which lost 4 bases and 0 bases, there was a span of 12 bases. In DNA, the CDR3 is TGTGCCAGCAGCTACGGGACATCTGCAACTAATGAAAAACTGTTTTTT. Its protein is CASSYGTSATNEKLFF.

Here the CDR3 reads CASSLTGRHIDYTF. The DNA for the CDR3 is TGTGCCAGCAGCCTGACAGGTCGACATATCGACTACACCTTC. The V and J genes are TRBV3-1 (or the pseudogene TRBV3-2) and TRBJ1-2; TRBD1 might be the D (6 bases). Germline values: CDR1 LGHDT, CDR2 YNNKEL (reference sequence). The CDR3 loop spans 14 amino acids. Trimming stripped 4 bases from V and 10 bases from J, with 19 bases between.

V and J are TRBV18 and TRBJ1-2; unclear D gene. Per the germline V gene, CDR1 is KGHSH and CDR2 is LQKENI. The CDR3 has 13 amino acids. V dropped 4 bases and J dropped 4 bases, with 10 bases sitting between them. The CDR3 is CASSHGELYGYTF. The CDR3 region has the DNA TGTGCCAGCTCACACGGGGAACTCTATGGCTACACCTTC.

The V gene is TRBV14, the J gene TRBJ2-2; the D is unclear. The germline V gene has CDR1 SGHDN and CDR2 FVKESK. V was clipped by 0 bases and J by 4 bases, with 12 bases between them. The CDR3 totals 16 residues. DNA of the CDR3: TGTGCCAGCAGCCAAGATGTGGGCCTGATCACCGGGGAGCTGTTTTTT. Protein sequence: CASSQDVGLITGELFF. Complete variable domain (other parts from reference TRBV14 and TRBJ2-2): EAGVTQFPSHSVIEKGQTVTLRCDPISGHDNLYWYRRVMGKEIKFLLHFVKESKQDESGMPNNRFLAERTGGTYSTLKVQPAELEDSGVYFCASSQDVGLITGELFFGEGSRLTVL.

The V gene is TRBV28, the J gene TRBJ1-2, with 8 bases lining up with TRBD1. V lost 6 bases to trimming and J lost 4 bases; unmatched junction nucleotides: 10. Germline values: CDR1 MDHEN, CDR2 SYDVKM. CDR3 length: 15 residues. The CDR3 loop is CASSISPTGAYGYTF. CDR3 in DNA: TGTGCCAGCAGCATCTCACCGACAGGGGCCTATGGCTACACCTTC.

This clone was picked up one time. The chain is built from TRBV28 and TRBJ1-1; a possible D gene is TRBD1 (5 bases). Germline V gene lookup returns CDR1 MDHEN and CDR2 SYDVKM. Trimming pared 7 bases from V and 7 bases from J, leaving 16 bases between. The CDR3 spans 13 residues. Here the CDR3 reads CASKGQVAGEAFF. The DNA of the CDR3 is TGTGCCAGCAAGGGGCAGGTAGCCGGTGAAGCTTTCTTT.

V and J are TRBV4-3 and TRBJ2-1, with 8 nucleotides matching TRBD2. The CDR3 has 21 amino acids. Germline CDR1 is LGHNA and CDR2 is YSLEER. With V trimmed by 3 bases and J by 4 bases, 23 bases remained unmatched. CDR3 DNA sequence: TGCGCCAGCAGCCACCGACCTGGAGAAGGACTAGCCTCATTCATGTACAATGAGCAGTTCTTC. Amino acid sequence: CASSHRPGEGLASFMYNEQFF.

The chain joins TRBV6-4 to TRBJ1-2, with D perhaps TRBD1 (6 bases). The V gene's germline CDR1 is MRHNA and CDR2 SNTAGT. V gave up 0 bases and J gave up 4 bases, with 21 bases separating them. The CDR3 loop spans 18 amino acids. The CDR3 region is CASSDSALQGTRPYGYTF. CDR3 coding DNA: TGTGCCAGCAGTGACTCGGCACTACAGGGTACGAGGCCCTATGGCTACACCTTC.

The gene calls are TRBV27 and TRBJ2-7, with D possibly TRBD1 on 5 matching bases. The V gene lost 5 bases and the J gene lost 6 bases, with 14 bases spanning the gap. The CDR3 sequence is 13 residues long. Germline-derived CDR1 and CDR2 are MNHEY and SMNVEV (reference sequence). The CDR3 coding sequence is TGTGCCAGCAGTGCTACAGGCTTAGGCGAGCAGTACTTC. This gives the protein CASSATGLGEQYF.

This chain joins TRBV19 and TRBJ1-1, with D possibly being TRBD1 (6 bases). CDR3 length: 13 amino acids. Germline CDR1 and CDR2: LNHDA and SQIVND (reference sequence). The germline V and J ends were trimmed by 8 bases and 4 bases, with 14 bases remaining between them. For the CDR3, the DNA is TGTGCCAGTCCGTGGGGGGCCCGCACTGAAGCTTTCTTT. It is translated as CASPWGARTEAFF. The whole variable domain, filled in from reference TRBV19 and TRBJ1-1, reads DGGITQSPKYLFRKEGQNVTLSCEQNLNHDAMYWYRQDPGQGLRLIYYSQIVNDFQKGDIAEGYSVSREKKESFPLTVTSAQKNPTAFYLCASPWGARTEAFFGQGTRLTVV.

The rearrangement links TRBV14 to TRBJ2-1; D remains ambiguous. V was trimmed by 0 bases and J by 6 bases, leaving 9 bases between them. This CDR3 contains 14 residues. Per the germline V gene, CDR1 is SGHDN and CDR2 is FVKESK. Here the CDR3 DNA reads TGTGCCAGCAGCCAAGATCTCGGCAGCAATGAGCAGTTCTTC. Translation: CASSQDLGSNEQFF.